The sequence of this T cell receptor (beta chain) was determined in a study of liver allograft versus peripheral blood T cells. Study in general: Comparisons were made between T cell receptor repertoires found in transplanted livers and those circulating in recipients' peripheral blood.

This clonotype is labeled as medium-sized. Between the trimmed V and J ends, which lost 0 bases and 0 bases, there was a span of 8 bases. The germline gives CDR1 ENHRY, CDR2 SYGVKD. This CDR3 is 15 amino acids long. TCRdb ran MiXCR on the reads and lists one entry per CDR3 protein. The sample shows 8,500 or so distinct CDR3 sequences, 25% to 30% of them seen only once. The sequence was obtained from a human patient who had a liver transplant. Some T cells may be graft donor cells. This chain uses TRBV10-3 with TRBJ1-1; D not resolved. For the CDR3, the DNA is TGTGCCATCAGTGAGTCAAGGGATTTGAACACTGAAGCTTTCTTT. This gives the protein CAISESRDLNTEAFF.